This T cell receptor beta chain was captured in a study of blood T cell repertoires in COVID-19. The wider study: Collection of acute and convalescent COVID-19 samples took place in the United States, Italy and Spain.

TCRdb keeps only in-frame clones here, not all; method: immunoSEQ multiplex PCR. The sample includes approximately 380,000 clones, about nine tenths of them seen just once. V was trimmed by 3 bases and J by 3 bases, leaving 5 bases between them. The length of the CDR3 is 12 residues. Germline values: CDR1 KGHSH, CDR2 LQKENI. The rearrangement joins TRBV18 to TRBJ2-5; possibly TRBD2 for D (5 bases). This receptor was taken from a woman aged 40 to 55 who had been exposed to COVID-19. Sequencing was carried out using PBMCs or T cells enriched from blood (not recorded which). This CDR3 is CASSPTKETQYF. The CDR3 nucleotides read TGTGCCAGCTCACCGACTAAAGAGACCCAGTACTTC.